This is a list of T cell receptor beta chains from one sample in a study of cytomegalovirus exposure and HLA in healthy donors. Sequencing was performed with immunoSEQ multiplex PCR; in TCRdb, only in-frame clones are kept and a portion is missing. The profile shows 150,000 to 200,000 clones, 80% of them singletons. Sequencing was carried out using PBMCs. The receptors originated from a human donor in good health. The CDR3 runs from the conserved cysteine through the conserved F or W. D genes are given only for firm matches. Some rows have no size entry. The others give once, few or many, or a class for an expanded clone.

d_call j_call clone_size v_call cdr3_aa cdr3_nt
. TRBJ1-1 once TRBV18 CASSPMEGGYTEAFF TGTGCCAGCTCACCCATGGAGGGGGGGTACACTGAAGCTTTCTTT
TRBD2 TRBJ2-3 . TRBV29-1 CSSSGLAGGFSSTDTQYF TGCAGCTCCTCGGGACTAGCGGGGGGCTTCTCTAGCACAGATACGCAGTATTTT
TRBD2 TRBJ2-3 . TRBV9 CASSVASSGGHGGADTQYF TGTGCCAGCAGCGTAGCCTCTAGCGGGGGCCACGGAGGGGCAGATACGCAGTATTTT
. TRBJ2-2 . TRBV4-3 CASSQVEGVPGELFF TGCGCCAGCAGCCAAGTTGAGGGCGTCCCCGGGGAGCTGTTTTTT
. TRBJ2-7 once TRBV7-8 CASSPAWDTYEQYF TGTGCCAGCAGCCCGGCGTGGGACACCTACGAGCAGTACTTC
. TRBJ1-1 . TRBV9 CASSPGNLGMNTEAFF TGTGCCAGCAGCCCCGGGAATCTGGGTATGAACACTGAAGCTTTCTTT
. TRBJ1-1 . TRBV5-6 CASSGLGLNTEAFF TGTGCCAGCAGCGGATTGGGGCTTAACACTGAAGCTTTCTTT
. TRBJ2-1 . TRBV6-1 CASRDASEGDNRQFF TGTGCCAGCAGAGATGCCTCAGAGGGGGACAATAGGCAGTTCTTC
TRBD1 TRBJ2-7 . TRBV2 CASRSTGGTYEQYF TGTGCCAGCAGGTCTACAGGGGGCACCTACGAGCAGTACTTC
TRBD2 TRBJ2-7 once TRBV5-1 CASRQAGETYEQYF TGCGCCAGCAGACAAGCGGGGGAGACCTACGAGCAGTACTTC
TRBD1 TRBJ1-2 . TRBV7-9 CATVTGNGYTF TGTGCCACCGTGACAGGGAACGGCTACACCTTC
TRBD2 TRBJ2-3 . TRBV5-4 CASSLPSGTQYF TGTGCCAGCAGCTTGCCTAGCGGTACGCAGTATTTT
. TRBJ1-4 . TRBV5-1 CASSLGGNEKLFF TGCGCCAGCAGCTTGGGAGGGAACGAAAAACTGTTTTTT
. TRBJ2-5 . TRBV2 CASSGGLYATQYF TGTGCCAGCAGTGGAGGACTATACGCGACCCAGTACTTC
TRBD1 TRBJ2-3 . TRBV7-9 CASSNGTGLTDTQYF TGTGCCAGCAGCAACGGGACAGGACTCACAGATACGCAGTATTTT
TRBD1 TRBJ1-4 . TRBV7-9 CASSPRPGQGALNEKLFF TGTGCCAGCAGCCCACGTCCGGGACAGGGGGCTCTGAATGAAAAACTGTTTTTT
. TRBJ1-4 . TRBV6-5 CASSADRSTNEKLFF TGTGCCAGCAGTGCCGACAGGTCAACTAATGAAAAACTGTTTTTT
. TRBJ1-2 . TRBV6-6 CASSYEDIYGYTF TGTGCCAGCAGTTACGAGGATATCTATGGCTACACCTTC
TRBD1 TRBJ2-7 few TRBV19 CASSIGGQGTEQYF TGTGCCAGTAGTATAGGGGGACAGGGGACCGAGCAGTACTTC
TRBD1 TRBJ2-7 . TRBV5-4 CASSNRDRASEQYF TGTGCCAGCAGCAACCGGGACAGGGCCTCCGAGCAGTACTTC
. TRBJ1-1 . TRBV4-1 CASSQPGVGNTEAFF TGCGCCAGCAGCCAACCAGGGGTGGGTAACACTGAAGCTTTCTTT
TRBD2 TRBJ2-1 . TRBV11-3 CASSLPSGTSYNEQFF TGTGCCAGCAGCTTGCCTAGCGGTACCTCCTACAATGAGCAGTTCTTC
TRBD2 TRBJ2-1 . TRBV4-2 CASSQEELAGQPIF TGTGCCAGCAGCCAAGAGGAACTAGCGGGGCAGCCGATCTTC
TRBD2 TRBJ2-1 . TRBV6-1 CASRVAGGNEQFF TGTGCCAGCAGAGTAGCGGGGGGGAATGAGCAGTTCTTC
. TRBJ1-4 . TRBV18 CASSPLPGTINEKLFF TGTGCCAGCTCACCCCTCCCCGGGACTATTAATGAAAAACTGTTTTTT
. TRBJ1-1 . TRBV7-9 CASGGWALTEAFF TGTGCCAGCGGGGGGTGGGCGTTGACTGAAGCTTTCTTT
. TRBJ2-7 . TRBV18 CASSPSQGSHEEQYF TGTGCCAGCTCACCGTCGCAGGGGTCCCACGAAGAGCAGTACTTC